These 3 T cell receptor beta chains originate from one sample sequenced in a study. TRBV12-4/TRBJ1-2 clonotypes were amplified with adaptor-ligated barcode primers. TCRdb reanalysed the multiplex PCR reads using MiXCR and keeps one entry per CDR3 protein. The sample has approximately 1,000 distinct CDR3 sequences; approximately 5.6% are singletons. What was sequenced was naive CD4+ T cells sorted from blood. Subset: naive CD4+ T cells, CD4+CD45RA+CD25-. The receptors derive from a female donor with breast cancer.

This clonotype is judged medium-sized. The chain employs TRBV12-3 or TRBV12-4 and TRBJ1-2, with D perhaps TRBD1 (5 bases). The length of the CDR3 is 10 residues. V shed 10 bases and J shed 4 bases, with 7 bases lying between them. The CDR3: CATGPYGYTF. CDR3 bases: TGTGCCACGGGACCCTATGGCTACACCTTC.

In this sample, this clonotype is large. The chain employs TRBV12-3 or TRBV12-4 and TRBJ1-2; 9 bases line up with TRBD1. The CDR3 spans 13 residues. The junction had 5 bases not matched to a gene; V was cut back by 5 bases and J by 7 bases. The CDR3 loop is CASSPGQGTGYTF. Written as DNA, the CDR3 is TGTGCCAGCAGTCCGGGACAGGGAACTGGCTACACCTTC.

By its share, this clonotype is medium-sized. This chain joins TRBV12-3 or TRBV12-4 and TRBJ1-2; no reliable D call. Trimming left V 2 bases short and J 4 bases short, with 5 bases between. The CDR3 spans 12 residues. CDR3 amino acids: CASSLKFYGYTF. The CDR3 DNA reads TGTGCCAGCAGTTTAAAGTTCTATGGCTACACCTTC.